The entry that follows covers one T cell receptor beta chain sequence. No antigen is known for it. The CDR3 runs 13 residues. Germline V gives CDR1 SGHDT, CDR2 YYEEEE. PCR involved 60 Vbeta and 13 Jbeta primers. Original analysis: In a later analysis, the count reached about 80 million unique TCR beta chains, with around 11 million shared. TCRdb's copy holds only in-frame clones and misses some; the assay was immunoSEQ multiplex PCR. V and J calls and clone size are as listed in that table; D and trimming were resolved from the DNA. Of some 150,000 clones in the sample, about 88% were seen once. The data were taken from a study of cytomegalovirus exposure and HLA in healthy donors. Study-level points and caveats: Testing in vitro showed a few CMV-associated chains specific for CMV antigens. Analysis performed later showed TCR beta chains linked to HLA being more clonally expanded than equally common others.

The gene calls are TRBV5-6 and TRBJ1-5; D uncertain. The sample consisted of PBMCs. This clonotype was obtained from a woman under 30 in good health and CMV-seronegative. The CDR3 sequence is CGSSLGLDQPQHF. CDR3 nucleotide sequence: TGTGGGAGCAGCTTGGGATTAGATCAGCCCCAGCATTTT.